This record covers a single T cell receptor beta chain. The data are from a study of blood T cell repertoires in COVID-19. Here immunoSEQ multiplex PCR was the method, and the copy in TCRdb shows in-frame clones only, minus some. This table has approximately 70,000 clones, 82% appearing once. This CDR3 contains 16 residues. Germline CDR1 GTSNPN, CDR2 SVGIG (reference sequence). V shed 0 bases and J shed 7 bases, with 16 bases lying between them. The origin of this receptor is a human donor in a cohort sampled during active COVID-19. Input material: peripheral blood. This chain links TRBV30 with TRBJ1-6; D perhaps matches TRBD1 (6 bases). The CDR3, as DNA: TGTGCCTGGAGTGTTACTGGGGGCGCGATAAATTCACCCCTCCACTTT. Translating it yields CAWSVTGGAINSPLHF. Full variable domain (remainder filled in from reference TRBV30 and TRBJ1-6): SQTIHQWPATLVQPVGSPLSLECTVEGTSNPNLYWYRQAAGRGLQLLFYSVGIGQISSEVPQNLSASRPQDRQFILSSKKLLLSDSGFYLCAWSVTGGAINSPLHFGNGTRLTVT.